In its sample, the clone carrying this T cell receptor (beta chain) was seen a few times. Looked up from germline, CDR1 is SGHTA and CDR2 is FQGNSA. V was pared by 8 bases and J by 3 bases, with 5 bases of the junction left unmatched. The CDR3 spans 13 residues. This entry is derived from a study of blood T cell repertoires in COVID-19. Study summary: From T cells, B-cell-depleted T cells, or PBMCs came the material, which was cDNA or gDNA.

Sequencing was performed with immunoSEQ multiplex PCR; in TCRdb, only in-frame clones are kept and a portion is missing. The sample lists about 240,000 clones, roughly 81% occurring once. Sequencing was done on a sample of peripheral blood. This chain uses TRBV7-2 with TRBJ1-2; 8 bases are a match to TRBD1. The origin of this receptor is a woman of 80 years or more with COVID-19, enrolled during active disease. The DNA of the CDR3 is TGTGCCAGCGCAGGGGGCATTCACTATGGCTACACCTTC. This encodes CASAGGIHYGYTF.